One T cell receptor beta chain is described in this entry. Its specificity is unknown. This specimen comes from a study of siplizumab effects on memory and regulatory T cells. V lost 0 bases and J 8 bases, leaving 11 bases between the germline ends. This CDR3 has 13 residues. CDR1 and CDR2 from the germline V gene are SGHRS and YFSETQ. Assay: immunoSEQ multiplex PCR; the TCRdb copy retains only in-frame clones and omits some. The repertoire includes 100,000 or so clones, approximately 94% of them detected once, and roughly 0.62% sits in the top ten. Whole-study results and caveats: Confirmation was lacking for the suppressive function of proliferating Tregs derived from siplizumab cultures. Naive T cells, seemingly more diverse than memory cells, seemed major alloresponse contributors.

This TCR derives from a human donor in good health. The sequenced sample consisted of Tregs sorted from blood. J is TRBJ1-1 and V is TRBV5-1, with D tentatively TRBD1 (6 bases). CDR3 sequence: CASSLAWGQEAFF. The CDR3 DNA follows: TGCGCCAGCAGCTTGGCCTGGGGGCAGGAAGCTTTCTTT.